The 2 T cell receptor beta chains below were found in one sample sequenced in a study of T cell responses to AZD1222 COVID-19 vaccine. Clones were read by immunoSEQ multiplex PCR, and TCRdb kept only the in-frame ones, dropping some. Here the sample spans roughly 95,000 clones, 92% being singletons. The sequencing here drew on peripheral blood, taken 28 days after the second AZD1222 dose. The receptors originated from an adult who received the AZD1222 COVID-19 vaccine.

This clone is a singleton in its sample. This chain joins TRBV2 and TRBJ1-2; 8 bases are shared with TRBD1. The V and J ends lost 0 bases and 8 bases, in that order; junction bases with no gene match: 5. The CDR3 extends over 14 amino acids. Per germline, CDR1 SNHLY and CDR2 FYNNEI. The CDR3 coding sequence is TGTGCCAGCAGTGAAGCGGGCAGGGGGCGCGGCTACACCTTC. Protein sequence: CASSEAGRGRGYTF. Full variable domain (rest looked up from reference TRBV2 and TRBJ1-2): EPEVTQTPSHQVTQMGQEVILRCVPISNHLYFYWYRQILGQKVEFLVSFYNNEISEKSEIFDDQFSVERPDGSNFTLKIRSTKLEDSAMYFCASSEAGRGRGYTFGSGTRLTVV.

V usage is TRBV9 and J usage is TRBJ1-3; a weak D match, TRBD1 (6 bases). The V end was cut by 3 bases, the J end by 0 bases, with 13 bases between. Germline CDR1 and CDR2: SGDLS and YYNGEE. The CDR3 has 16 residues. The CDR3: CASSAHRVGSGNTIYF. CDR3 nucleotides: TGTGCCAGCAGCGCGCACAGGGTGGGCTCTGGAAACACCATATATTTT. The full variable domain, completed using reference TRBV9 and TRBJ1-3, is DSGVTQTPKHLITATGQRVTLRCSPRSGDLSVYWYQQSLDQGLQFLIQYYNGEERAKGNILERFSAQQFPDLHSELNLSSLELGDSALYFCASSAHRVGSGNTIYFGEGSWLTVV.